These T cell receptor beta chains were read from a single sample in a study of T cell responses to AZD1222 COVID-19 vaccine. Generated by immunoSEQ multiplex PCR, the TCRdb table keeps only in-frame clones and is missing some. The sample yields approximately 200,000 clones, about 89% seen once. The material sequenced was peripheral blood, taken on day 0 of MenACWY control vaccination. All receptors derive from an adult in good health. Both conserved end residues are part of each CDR3. The D gene is left open where the match is weak. Some rows have no size entry. The others give once, few or many, or a class for an expanded clone.

abundance: .
j_gene: TRBJ1-4
d_gene: .
v_gene: TRBV10-3
CDR3nt: TGTGCCATCAGCAGTGGAGGGATGGCGACTAATGAAAAACTGTTTTTT
CDR3aa: CAISSGGMATNEKLFF

abundance: .
j_gene: TRBJ2-7
d_gene: .
v_gene: TRBV6-5
CDR3nt: TGTGCCAGCAGTCCGGGAGTTTCCTACGAGCAGTACTTC
CDR3aa: CASSPGVSYEQYF

abundance: .
j_gene: TRBJ1-5
d_gene: .
v_gene: TRBV3-1/TRBV3-2
CDR3nt: TGTGCCAGCAGCCAGGGGAGTAATCAGCCCCAGCATTTT
CDR3aa: CASSQGSNQPQHF

abundance: .
j_gene: TRBJ1-3
d_gene: .
v_gene: TRBV30
CDR3nt: TGTGCCTGGAAGGGCCTTAGGCAGGGATTCGGAAACACCATATATTTT
CDR3aa: CAWKGLRQGFGNTIYF

abundance: .
j_gene: TRBJ2-7
d_gene: TRBD1
v_gene: TRBV6-2/TRBV6-3
CDR3nt: TGTGCCAGCAGTGCCCGAACCGGGACAGACTCCTACGAGCAGTACTTC
CDR3aa: CASSARTGTDSYEQYF

abundance: .
j_gene: TRBJ2-7
d_gene: TRBD1
v_gene: TRBV5-6
CDR3nt: TGTGCCAGCAGCCCAGGGACAGCCTACGAGCAGTACTTC
CDR3aa: CASSPGTAYEQYF

abundance: .
j_gene: TRBJ2-3
d_gene: TRBD2
v_gene: TRBV28
CDR3nt: TGTGCCAGCAGTTTATCCGGACTAGCGGGTAGCACAGATACGCAGTATTTT
CDR3aa: CASSLSGLAGSTDTQYF

abundance: .
j_gene: TRBJ1-1
d_gene: .
v_gene: TRBV9
CDR3nt: TGTGCCAGCAGCGTAGGGGACACGACGGCTAACGCTTTCTTT
CDR3aa: CASSVGDTTANAFF

abundance: .
j_gene: TRBJ1-1
d_gene: .
v_gene: TRBV13
CDR3nt: TGTGCCAGCAGCTCTACCCAGCCACCAGCTTTCTTT
CDR3aa: CASSSTQPPAFF

abundance: .
j_gene: TRBJ2-1
d_gene: TRBD1
v_gene: TRBV6-4
CDR3nt: TGTGCCACCGGAAGGACAGGGGGGCACAATGAGCAGTTCTTC
CDR3aa: CATGRTGGHNEQFF

abundance: .
j_gene: TRBJ1-1
d_gene: .
v_gene: TRBV27
CDR3nt: TGTGCCAGCAGTTTATTCAGGAACACTGAAGCTTTCTTT
CDR3aa: CASSLFRNTEAFF

abundance: .
j_gene: TRBJ2-3
d_gene: .
v_gene: TRBV6-5
CDR3nt: TGTGCCAGCAGTTACCCCAATTCGGAGGATACGCAGTATTTT
CDR3aa: CASSYPNSEDTQYF

abundance: .
j_gene: TRBJ1-2
d_gene: .
v_gene: TRBV14
CDR3nt: TGTGCCAGCAGCCAAGCTCCGGGGGCGAACTATGGCTACACCTTC
CDR3aa: CASSQAPGANYGYTF

abundance: .
j_gene: TRBJ1-1
d_gene: .
v_gene: TRBV19
CDR3nt: TGTGCCAGTAGTAAAACAGGAAACACTGAAGCTTTCTTT
CDR3aa: CASSKTGNTEAFF

abundance: .
j_gene: TRBJ1-2
d_gene: .
v_gene: TRBV24-1
CDR3nt: TGTGCCACCAGTGATATCGACAGGAACTATGGCTACACCTTC
CDR3aa: CATSDIDRNYGYTF

abundance: .
j_gene: TRBJ2-1
d_gene: TRBD2
v_gene: TRBV19
CDR3nt: TGTGCCAGTAGTATTTTAGCGGGAGAAGGGTACAATGAGCAGTTCTTC
CDR3aa: CASSILAGEGYNEQFF

abundance: .
j_gene: TRBJ1-4
d_gene: .
v_gene: TRBV9
CDR3nt: TGTGCCAGCAGCGTCTCAGGGGCTTTAAATGAAAAACTGTTTTTT
CDR3aa: CASSVSGALNEKLFF

abundance: .
j_gene: TRBJ2-5
d_gene: .
v_gene: TRBV5-1
CDR3nt: TGCGCCAGCAGCCTCCCGGACAGCCCCTACCAAGAGACCCAGTACTTC
CDR3aa: CASSLPDSPYQETQYF

abundance: .
j_gene: TRBJ2-7
d_gene: TRBD2
v_gene: TRBV28
CDR3nt: TGTGCCAGCAGTAGAAGCGGGAGTAACAACGAGCAGTACTTC
CDR3aa: CASSRSGSNNEQYF

abundance: .
j_gene: TRBJ2-5
d_gene: .
v_gene: TRBV5-1
CDR3nt: TGCGCCAGCAGCTTGGGCCAGGGGGGGATCGAGACCCAGTACTTC
CDR3aa: CASSLGQGGIETQYF

abundance: .
j_gene: TRBJ1-4
d_gene: .
v_gene: TRBV25-1
CDR3nt: TGTGCCAGCAGTGATTATGGGGATTACGAAAAACTGTTTTTT
CDR3aa: CASSDYGDYEKLFF

abundance: once
j_gene: TRBJ2-2
d_gene: .
v_gene: TRBV6-6
CDR3nt: TGTGCCAGCAGATGGGACACTGACACCGGGGAGCTGTTTTTT
CDR3aa: CASRWDTDTGELFF

abundance: few
j_gene: TRBJ2-5
d_gene: TRBD1
v_gene: TRBV15
CDR3nt: TGTGCCACCAGCAGAGCAGGGGGGACAGGGGGAGAGACCCAGTACTTC
CDR3aa: CATSRAGGTGGETQYF

abundance: .
j_gene: TRBJ2-1
d_gene: TRBD2
v_gene: TRBV14
CDR3nt: TGTGCCAGCAGCCAGGGAATCCTAGCGGGGACTCTGGGAAATGAGCAGTTCTTC
CDR3aa: CASSQGILAGTLGNEQFF

abundance: .
j_gene: TRBJ1-6
d_gene: .
v_gene: TRBV11-3
CDR3nt: TGTGCCAGCAGCTTAGTAGCCCAGGGTTACTCACCCCTCCACTTT
CDR3aa: CASSLVAQGYSPLHF

abundance: few
j_gene: TRBJ2-2
d_gene: TRBD1
v_gene: TRBV27
CDR3nt: TGTGCCAGCAGTTTACTGGGACAGAGGGAGCTGTTTTTT
CDR3aa: CASSLLGQRELFF

abundance: .
j_gene: TRBJ2-7
d_gene: .
v_gene: TRBV19
CDR3nt: TGTGCCAGTAGTATAGGTTTCGACAACTACGAGCAGTACTTC
CDR3aa: CASSIGFDNYEQYF

abundance: .
j_gene: TRBJ1-1
d_gene: .
v_gene: TRBV25-1
CDR3nt: TGTGCCAGCAGCCATCAGGGACGGACTGAAGCTTTCTTT
CDR3aa: CASSHQGRTEAFF

abundance: .
j_gene: TRBJ2-7
d_gene: .
v_gene: TRBV28
CDR3nt: TGTGCCAGCAGTTTACAGGCCCCCTACGAGCAGTACTTC
CDR3aa: CASSLQAPYEQYF

abundance: .
j_gene: TRBJ2-1
d_gene: TRBD2
v_gene: TRBV4-1
CDR3nt: TGCGCCAGCAGCCAAGGGCTAGCGGAAATCTACAATGAGCAGTTCTTC
CDR3aa: CASSQGLAEIYNEQFF

abundance: .
j_gene: TRBJ2-1
d_gene: TRBD2
v_gene: TRBV24-1
CDR3nt: TGTGCCACCAGTGATTTGCAAGGAGCGGGGGTGGGTAATGAGCAGTTCTTC
CDR3aa: CATSDLQGAGVGNEQFF

abundance: .
j_gene: TRBJ2-7
d_gene: TRBD1
v_gene: TRBV5-4
CDR3nt: TGTGCCAGCAGCTTGGATGGGACAGGGACCTACGAGCAGTACTTC
CDR3aa: CASSLDGTGTYEQYF

abundance: .
j_gene: TRBJ2-5
d_gene: TRBD2
v_gene: TRBV3-1/TRBV3-2
CDR3nt: TGTGCCAGCAGCCATACTAGCGGGGGAGGAGAGACCCAGTACTTC
CDR3aa: CASSHTSGGGETQYF

abundance: once
j_gene: TRBJ2-7
d_gene: TRBD2
v_gene: TRBV7-2
CDR3nt: TGTGCCAGCAGCGCTAGCGGGATGTCCTACGAGCAGTACTTC
CDR3aa: CASSASGMSYEQYF

abundance: .
j_gene: TRBJ2-7
d_gene: .
v_gene: TRBV6-5
CDR3nt: TGTGCCAGCAGTTACGAAGGATGGGGAAACTACGAGCAGTACTTC
CDR3aa: CASSYEGWGNYEQYF

abundance: .
j_gene: TRBJ1-1
d_gene: TRBD1
v_gene: TRBV25-1
CDR3nt: TGTGCCAGCAGTGAGTCAACAGGGGGCACTGAAGCTTTCTTT
CDR3aa: CASSESTGGTEAFF

abundance: once
j_gene: TRBJ2-7
d_gene: .
v_gene: TRBV2
CDR3nt: TGTGCCAGCAGTGAAGCAGGAGTGCAGTACTTC
CDR3aa: CASSEAGVQYF

abundance: .
j_gene: TRBJ2-2
d_gene: .
v_gene: TRBV11-3
CDR3nt: TGTGCCAGCAGTCAAGGACAGTGGACCGGGGAGCTGTTTTTT
CDR3aa: CASSQGQWTGELFF

abundance: once
j_gene: TRBJ2-3
d_gene: TRBD1
v_gene: TRBV5-1
CDR3nt: TGCGCCAGCAGCTTAGGACAGGGGCTATACAGCACAGATACGCAGTATTTT
CDR3aa: CASSLGQGLYSTDTQYF

abundance: .
j_gene: TRBJ1-5
d_gene: TRBD1
v_gene: TRBV7-2
CDR3nt: TGTGCCAGCAGCGTCAGGGGGGATCAGCCCCAGCATTTT
CDR3aa: CASSVRGDQPQHF

abundance: .
j_gene: TRBJ2-1
d_gene: TRBD2
v_gene: TRBV13
CDR3nt: TGTGCCAGCAGCTCTAGCGGGAGGGCCGTTAATGAGCAGTTCTTC
CDR3aa: CASSSSGRAVNEQFF

abundance: .
j_gene: TRBJ2-7
d_gene: .
v_gene: TRBV5-4
CDR3nt: TGTGCCAGCAGCGCGGACCCGGGAGAACCCCCAAGAGAGTACTTC
CDR3aa: CASSADPGEPPREYF

abundance: .
j_gene: TRBJ1-1
d_gene: .
v_gene: TRBV30
CDR3nt: TGTGCCTCCGCGTCAGGCTACACTGAAGCTTTCTTT
CDR3aa: CASASGYTEAFF

abundance: .
j_gene: TRBJ1-1
d_gene: .
v_gene: TRBV4-1
CDR3nt: TGCGCCAGCAGCCAAGCGGATACGGCCTCCGAAGCTTTCTTT
CDR3aa: CASSQADTASEAFF

abundance: .
j_gene: TRBJ2-5
d_gene: .
v_gene: TRBV5-1
CDR3nt: TGCGCCAGCAGCTTGGCCCCGAGCGGAGAGACCCAGTACTTC
CDR3aa: CASSLAPSGETQYF

abundance: .
j_gene: TRBJ2-7
d_gene: .
v_gene: TRBV7-9
CDR3nt: TGTGCCAGCAGCTTACCGGACGGGACCTACGAGCAGTACTTC
CDR3aa: CASSLPDGTYEQYF